This TCR beta chain was sequenced in a study of liver allograft versus peripheral blood T cells (dated by TCRdb to between 2020 and 2021). In the study overall: T cell receptor repertoires present within transplanted livers were compared with repertoires in the peripheral blood of liver transplant recipients.

Sequencing was performed on an Illumina MiSeq. TCRdb reprocessing: public reads trimmed at Q25 with fastp, clones called with MiXCR, in-frame beta chains kept. Every entry covers one CDR3 protein and lists the most common genes and DNA from its rows. A total of 8,000 to 9,500 distinct CDR3 sequences appear in this sample, about 19% of them only once. In total, the top ten clones hold about 25% of the sample. Study-wide findings and limitations: The T cell receptor repertoires within liver allografts were reported to be different from the T cell receptor repertoires detected in peripheral blood.

Turning to this clonotype: The target of this receptor is not known. Base-call qualities are not available, and no considerably larger clone is one nucleotide away.

V is pared back by 1 base and J by 6 bases, with 13 bases lying between the germline termini. The germline V gene supplies CDR1 SGHTA and CDR2 FQGNSA. Measured from the cysteine to the phenylalanine, the CDR3 is 15 residues long. This entry keeps only the CDR3 DNA: 45 bases, framed from base 1. The clonotype originates from a human patient who had a liver transplant. After a transplant, the donor of the graft may account for some T cells. The chain employs TRBV7-2 and TRBJ1-5; a tentative D match to TRBD1 spans 5 bases. In nucleotides, the sequence is TGTGCCAGCAGCTTAGGGGGGGGGGGAGGTCAGCCCCAGCATTTT. This codes for CASSLGGGGGQPQHF.